This T cell receptor (beta chain) was recovered during a study of beta chain features in type 1 diabetes. This CDR3 region has 14 residues. Germline CDR1 and CDR2: MDHEN and SYDVKM. A CD45RO/CCR7/CD25/CD127/CD95/CD27 panel sorted naive, central memory, regulatory and stem cell-like memory CD4+ cells. Populations isolated by sorting all had purity greater than 95%. Study conclusions and caveats: Moderate yet significant TCRB CDR3 shortening was seen in Type 1 diabetes patients in all four CD4+ subsets. In comparison with healthy donors, patients had naive, central memory and Treg TCRB repertoires that appeared more similar.

Expressed TCRB transcripts got sequenced, as all isolated RNA was reverse transcribed. The repertoire was sequenced with immunoSEQ multiplex PCR; TCRdb's copy has only in-frame clones and lacks some. This sample has 250,000 to 300,000 clones, with about 24% found just once. Concerning this clone: Its antigen remains unidentified. At one end the junction does not follow the germline gene, possibly because of a read error.

The sequenced sample consisted of naive CD4+ T cells from blood. This chain connects TRBV28 to TRBJ2-7; 9 bases fit TRBD1. The source is a woman aged 25 to 39 with type 1 diabetes. In DNA, the CDR3 is TGTGCCAGCAGTCTATGGGACAGGGCCTACGAGCAGTACTTC. Its translation is CASSLWDRAYEQYF.